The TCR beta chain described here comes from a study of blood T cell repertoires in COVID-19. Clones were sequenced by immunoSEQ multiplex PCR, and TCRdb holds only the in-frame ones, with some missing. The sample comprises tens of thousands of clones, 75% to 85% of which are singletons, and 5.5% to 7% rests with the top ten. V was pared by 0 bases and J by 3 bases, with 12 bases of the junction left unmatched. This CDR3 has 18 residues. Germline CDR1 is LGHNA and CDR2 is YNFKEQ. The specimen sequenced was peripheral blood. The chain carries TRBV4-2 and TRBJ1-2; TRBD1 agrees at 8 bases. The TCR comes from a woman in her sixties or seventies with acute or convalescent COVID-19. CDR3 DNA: TGTGCCAGCAGCCAAGATCGGGGGCCAGGGGGCGGTGACTATGGCTACACCTTC. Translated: CASSQDRGPGGGDYGYTF.